What follows is one T cell receptor (beta chain) and its context. Germline values: CDR1 MNHEY, CDR2 SVGEGT. CDR3 length: 13 residues. V lost 4 bases and J lost 5, with 9 bases in between. This sample is drawn from a study of blood T cell repertoires in COVID-19. Study background: PBMCs, B-cell-depleted T cells, or T cells were the source of the cDNA or gDNA that made up the material.

Libraries were prepared by immunoSEQ multiplex PCR; TCRdb keeps only in-frame clonotypes and omits some of them. The sample contains fewer than 200,000 clones, about 88% of which appear only once. The rearrangement joins TRBV6-2 or TRBV6-3 to TRBJ2-1, with a tentative D call TRBD1 (6 bases). The sequence was obtained from a man between 45 and 60 years old who had recovered from COVID-19. Source material: peripheral blood. As DNA, the CDR3 is TGTGCCAGCAGTTGGGGGCAGAACAATGAGCAGTTCTTC. It encodes CASSWGQNNEQFF.